The 4 T cell receptor beta chains reported below all come from one sample, sequenced in a study of early T cells in non-severe SARS-CoV-2 infection. TCRdb processed the 5' RACE reads anew with MiXCR; each CDR3 protein has one entry. The sample includes about 80,000 distinct CDR3 sequences, 9% to 13% of them seen just once. Sequences were obtained from whole blood. Receptors originate from an adult who was a healthcare worker with PCR-confirmed SARS-CoV-2 infection or an uninfected control (not recorded which).

Many counts were recorded for this clonotype. The chain recombines TRBV18 with TRBJ1-1, with D possibly being TRBD1 (5 bases). Germline-derived CDR1 and CDR2 are KGHSH and LQKENI. Trimming stripped 3 bases from V and 1 base from J, with 9 bases between. This CDR3 contains 14 residues. The CDR3: CASSPGRSNTEAFF. The CDR3 bases are TGTGCCAGCTCACCGGGACGGTCGAACACTGAAGCTTTCTTT.

This clonotype was detected many times. The genes are TRBV19 and TRBJ2-7, with D possibly TRBD2 on 6 matching bases. V gave up 2 bases and J gave up 6 bases, with 11 bases separating them. Germline V gene lookup returns CDR1 LNHDA and CDR2 SQIVND (reference sequence). There are 13 residues in the CDR3. CDR3 in DNA: TGTGCCAGTAGTATAAAAGCCGGGGGCGAGCAGTACTTC. Translated: CASSIKAGGEQYF.

This clonotype was seen a handful of times. The rearrangement joins TRBV6-2 or TRBV6-3 to TRBJ2-1; 8 bases align to TRBD2. J lost 7 bases, V lost 6 bases, and 11 bases had no gene match. From germline, CDR1 is MNHEY and CDR2 SVGEGT. The CDR3 totals 15 residues. The CDR3 sequence is CASSPGGAYTNEQFF. The CDR3 DNA is TGTGCCAGCAGCCCCGGGGGGGCCTATACGAATGAGCAGTTCTTC.

This clonotype occurred many times. V is TRBV18 and J is TRBJ2-5; TRBD2 aligns across 7 bases. This CDR3 has 17 residues. V was pared by 3 bases and J by 7 bases, with 17 bases of the junction left unmatched. CDR1 and CDR2 from the germline V gene are KGHSH and LQKENI. CDR3 DNA sequence: TGTGCCAGCTCACCCCTCCCTAGCGGACGAGCAGGGCGGACCCAGTACTTC. Encoded protein: CASSPLPSGRAGRTQYF. The full variable domain, its missing parts supplied by reference TRBV18 and TRBJ2-5, is NAGVMQNPRHLVRRRGQEARLRCSPMKGHSHVYWYRQLPEEGLKFMVYLQKENIIDESGMPKERFSAEFPKEGPSILRIQQVVRGDSAAYFCASSPLPSGRAGRTQYFGPGTRLLVL.